The 20 T cell receptor beta chains in this list originate from one sample, sequenced in a study of T cells after yellow fever vaccination. Each CDR3 protein is one row after TCRdb ran MiXCR on the 5' RACE reads. Of 550,000 or so distinct CDR3 sequences in the sample, about a fifth were seen once. Material: PBMCs, obtained 15 days after the yellow fever booster vaccination. The receptor source for this set is a man in his thirties or forties who received the YFV17D yellow fever vaccine.

This clonotype was observed at least ten times. This chain uses TRBV10-3 with TRBJ2-3; no definite D call. Looked up from germline, CDR1 is ENHRY and CDR2 is SYGVKD. CDR3 length: 18 amino acids. The germline V and J ends were trimmed by 0 bases and 0 bases, with 16 bases remaining between them. In nucleotides, the CDR3 is TGTGCCATCAGTGAGTCGACGGCAGGTGACCCTAGCACAGATACGCAGTATTTT. Its translation: CAISESTAGDPSTDTQYF.

As concerns this clonotype: It is unclear where the CDR3 begins or ends on the DNA, so no DNA is shown, and the CDR3 is as TCRdb lists it. The rearrangement joins TRBV12-3 or TRBV12-4 to TRBJ1-1; the DNA was not compared with TRBD1, the D call given in the table. The CDR3 totals 16 residues, both ends included. This CDR3 is CASTSWGTGTNTEDFF.

CDR3 bases: TGTGCCAGCTCACCGAATCGGGGAAGGCAAGAGACCCAGTACTTC. Translating it yields CASSPNRGRQETQYF. This sequence joins TRBV18 and TRBJ2-5; maybe TRBD2 (5 bases). V was cut by 3 bases and J by 2 bases, with 13 bases left in between. The germline V gene encodes CDR1 KGHSH and CDR2 LQKENI. The CDR3 runs to 15 residues.

The chain is built from TRBV11-2 and TRBJ2-1; D is possibly TRBD2 (5 bases). This CDR3 is built from 17 residues. Germline CDR1 and CDR2: SGHAT and FQNNGV. Trimming cost V 1 base and J 5 bases, with 18 bases left between them. The CDR3 coding sequence is TGTGCCAGCAGCTTAGTCTCCAGGACTGTTGAAAACAATGAGCAGTTCTTC. It encodes CASSLVSRTVENNEQFF.

CDR3 bases: TGTGCCAGCAGCTTACGGACTAGCGGGACGGGGGGTACGCAGTATTTT. Translation gives CASSLRTSGTGGTQYF. The gene calls are TRBV7-2 and TRBJ2-3; 12 bases are shared with TRBD2. V gave up 2 bases and J gave up 8 bases; unmatched junction bases: 8. Germline assignment: CDR1 SGHTA and CDR2 FQGNSA. CDR3 length: 16 amino acids.

The V call is TRBV9, the J call TRBJ2-2; D could derive from TRBD1 or TRBD2 (5 bases each). V dropped 0 bases and J dropped 3 bases, with 9 bases sitting between them. This CDR3 has 15 amino acids. The germline V gene encodes CDR1 SGDLS and CDR2 YYNGEE. This CDR3 reads CASSVAGTYTGELFF. For the CDR3, the DNA is TGTGCCAGCAGCGTAGCCGGGACGTACACCGGGGAGCTGTTTTTT.

This clonotype has a handful of counts. The chain uses TRBV10-3 and TRBJ2-7; a possible D gene is TRBD2 (5 bases). The V and J ends lost 10 bases and 0 bases respectively, with 10 bases between them. The CDR3 extends over 12 amino acids. Germline V CDR1 and CDR2: ENHRY, SYGVKD. In DNA, the CDR3 is TGTGCCACGGCGGGTGTCTCCTACGAGCAGTACTTC. Amino acid sequence: CATAGVSYEQYF.

This clonotype occurred a few times. The chain employs TRBV15 and TRBJ2-7; 8 nucleotides match TRBD1. J was trimmed by 0 bases and V by 4 bases; bases with no gene match: 11. The CDR3 is made up of 17 amino acids. Germline CDR1 is LNHNV and CDR2 is YYDKDF (reference sequence). The CDR3 coding sequence is TGTGCCACCAGCATGAAACCGGGACAGGCGTACTCCTACGAGCAGTACTTC. This codes for CATSMKPGQAYSYEQYF.

The rearrangement links TRBV29-1 to TRBJ2-3; the D gene is possibly TRBD1 (6 bases). Trimming shortened V by 0 bases and J by 2 bases, and 12 bases separated the two germline ends. CDR1 and CDR2 (germline): SQVTM, ANQGSEA. There are 15 residues in the CDR3. CDR3 nucleotides: TGCAGCGTTGAAGATACAGGGCGGACCACAGATACGCAGTATTTT. This codes for CSVEDTGRTTDTQYF.

This clonotype was detected only a few times. CDR3 protein: CASSFRPGQGSYEQYF. CDR3 sequence (DNA): TGTGCCAGCAGTTTCCGACCCGGACAGGGGTCCTACGAGCAGTACTTC. This chain connects TRBV28 to TRBJ2-7, with 9 bases aligning to TRBD1. V lost 3 bases and J lost 1; bases outside the gene matches: 7. This CDR3 region has 16 residues. Germline lookup yields CDR1 MDHEN and CDR2 SYDVKM.

This clonotype has ten or more counts. The chain carries TRBV6-2 or TRBV6-3 and TRBJ2-7, with 12 nucleotides matching TRBD2. Trimming removed 6 bases from V and 4 bases from J; junction bases left unmatched: 4. The CDR3 extends over 14 amino acids. Germline loops: CDR1 MNHEY, CDR2 SVGEGT. In DNA form, the CDR3 reads TGTGCCAGCAGCTTGGGACTAGCGGGTTACGAGCAGTACTTC. Translation: CASSLGLAGYEQYF.

This clonotype was seen a few times. J is TRBJ2-1 and V is TRBV7-2; D is uncertain. The CDR3 has 15 residues. CDR1 is SGHTA and CDR2 is FQGNSA in the germline V gene. The germline V and J ends were trimmed by 1 base and 4 bases, with 11 bases remaining between them. The CDR3 coding sequence is TGTGCCAGCAGCTTAGGCGAGAGAGGATACAATGAGCAGTTCTTC. Residues: CASSLGERGYNEQFF.

This clonotype was detected a few times. The chain recombines TRBV29-1 with TRBJ2-3; 11 bases match TRBD2. CDR3 length: 15 amino acids. The V gene end was trimmed by 4 bases and the J gene end by 2 bases; junction bases not matched to a gene: 5. In germline, CDR1 is SQVTM, CDR2 ANQGSEA. The CDR3 region has the DNA TGCAGCGTTGGTAGGGGACTAGCGGACACAGATACGCAGTATTTT. It is translated as CSVGRGLADTDTQYF.

This clonotype was counted between two and nine times. The genes are TRBV25-1 and TRBJ2-3; a possible D gene is TRBD2 (6 bases). The CDR3 is 13 amino acids. The V and J ends lost 4 bases and 8 bases respectively, with 13 bases between them. CDR1 is MGHDK, CDR2 SYGVNS, per germline. The CDR3 nucleotides are TGTGCCAGCAGTGCACTAACCGGGGGTACGCAGTATTTT. The encoded protein is CASSALTGGTQYF.

This clonotype has more than one count but fewer than ten. CDR3: CASRETGTQETQYF. CDR3 DNA sequence: TGTGCCAGCAGAGAGACAGGAACCCAAGAGACCCAGTACTTC. V is TRBV7-9 and J is TRBJ2-5; the D gene is possibly TRBD1 (6 bases). V gave up 6 bases and J gave up 1 base, with 12 bases separating them. The CDR3 consists of 14 residues. CDR1 is SEHNR, CDR2 FQNEAQ, per germline (reference sequence). Supplemented by reference TRBV7-9 and TRBJ2-5, the full variable domain reads DTGVSQNPRHKITKRGQNVTFRCDPISEHNRLYWYRQTLGQGPEFLTYFQNEAQLEKSRLLSDRFSAERPKGSFSTLEIQRTEQGDSAMYLCASRETGTQETQYFGPGTRLLVL.

The chain employs TRBV5-7 and TRBJ2-1, with D maybe TRBD2 (5 bases). TRBV5-7 is given ORF status, its function remaining uncertain. V gave up 5 bases and J gave up 8 bases, with 8 bases separating them. The CDR3 runs 11 residues. The CDR3 nucleotides are TGTGCCAGCAGTAGCGCCCATGAGCAGTTCTTC. This translates into CASSSAHEQFF.

V is TRBV7-8 and J is TRBJ1-4; D might be TRBD1 (6 bases). V was clipped by 5 bases and J by 2 bases, with 15 bases between them. CDR3 length: 16 amino acids. Per the germline V gene, CDR1 is SGHVS and CDR2 is FQNEAQ. CDR3 protein: CASSRTVYTTNEKLFF. Written as DNA, the CDR3 is TGTGCCAGCAGCCGGACAGTTTACACGACTAATGAAAAACTGTTTTTT.

This clonotype was observed a handful of times. This CDR3 is CASSSTRGEYNEQFF. The CDR3 DNA is TGTGCCAGCAGCTCTACTCGGGGTGAATACAATGAGCAGTTCTTC. The chain employs TRBV7-2 and TRBJ2-1; perhaps TRBD2 as D (5 bases). Trimming shortened V by 4 bases and J by 4 bases, and 14 bases separated the two germline ends. CDR1 SGHTA and CDR2 FQGNSA come from the germline V gene. The CDR3 runs to 15 residues.

The chain is built from TRBV7-2 and TRBJ2-5; possible D gene TRBD2, 5 bases. V lost 8 bases and J 4 bases, leaving 14 bases between the germline ends. Germline V gives CDR1 SGHTA, CDR2 FQGNSA. The length of the CDR3 is 13 residues. The CDR3 loop reads CASGRGPSETQYF. CDR3 in DNA: TGTGCCAGCGGTCGAGGGCCGTCAGAGACCCAGTACTTC.

This clonotype was found a few times. This sequence joins TRBV20-1 and TRBJ2-1; 8 bases agree with TRBD2. Germline trimming cut 3 bases from V and 1 base from J; bases unmatched to any gene: 8. CDR3 size: 16 residues. The germline V gene encodes CDR1 DFQATT and CDR2 SNEGSKA (reference sequence). In DNA, the CDR3 is TGCAGTGCTAGCGACCATAGCGGGAAATCCTACAATGAGCAGTTCTTC. This codes for CSASDHSGKSYNEQFF.